The clone carrying this TCR beta chain was counted between two and nine times. The antigen is undetermined. Distinct nucleotide sequences in the sample also encode this CDR3. CDR3 size: 14 residues. The germline gives CDR1 DFQATT, CDR2 SNEGSKA (reference sequence). Trimming removed 5 bases from V and 4 bases from J; junction bases left unmatched: 6. There were no patients who had received any treatment before thyroid surgery. TCRdb re-processed the PCR reads through MiXCR. The table records 7,000 or so clones, about a sixth of them present only once. The sample comes from a study of metastatic and nonmetastatic thyroid tumors. Overall study context: Repertoires from malignant and benign thyroid patients were compared across blood and tumor or nodule tissue.

Study-level points and caveats: TCR beta diversity was reportedly significantly higher in malignant thyroid tumors than benign nodules, in blood and tumor.

The clonotype comes from a male donor with papillary thyroid cancer or a benign thyroid nodule (not recorded which). Some clones in this sample may be carry-over from other donors' samples. The chain recombines TRBV20-1 with TRBJ2-2, with 8 positions matching TRBD1. Material for sequencing was adjacent normal tissue. In DNA form, the CDR3 reads TGCAGTGCTCCAAGGACAGGGCCCACCGGGGAGCTGTTTTTT. The encoded protein is CSAPRTGPTGELFF.